Detailed here is one TCR beta chain. This sample was included in a study of response to subunit inactivated influenza vaccine. TCRdb processed the RT-PCR reads anew with MiXCR; each CDR3 protein has one entry. The profile shows a few hundred thousand distinct CDR3 sequences, 20% to 25% of them singletons. This TCR was recovered from a man between 50 and 69 years old who received an inactivated influenza vaccine. The sample in question was PBMCs from blood, obtained roughly 20 months after vaccination.

The CDR3 is CASSYGHFRSGELFF. DNA of the CDR3: TGTGCCAGCAGTTACGGTCACTTTCGAAGCGGGGAGCTGTTTTTT. V usage is TRBV6-5 and J usage is TRBJ2-2; D remains unclear. V dropped 2 bases and J dropped 7 bases, with 14 bases sitting between them. Germline CDR1 and CDR2: MNHEY and SVGAGI. The CDR3 has 15 residues.